This entry lists 12 T cell receptor beta chains sequenced from one sample in a study of blood T cell repertoires in COVID-19. Clones were sequenced by immunoSEQ multiplex PCR, and TCRdb holds only the in-frame ones, with some missing. The table has roughly 180,000 clones, roughly 85% seen once. The sequenced sample consisted of peripheral blood. The receptors were sampled from a woman between 50 and 59 years old with COVID-19, enrolled during active disease.

This rearrangement joins TRBV2 to TRBJ1-1; 7 nucleotides line up with TRBD1. CDR1 SNHLY and CDR2 FYNNEI come from the germline V gene. J gave up 3 bases and V 5 bases, and 3 bases lay outside the gene matches. This CDR3 is built from 13 residues. The CDR3 protein is CASSQDRDTEAFF. CDR3 bases: TGTGCCAGCAGTCAAGACAGGGACACTGAAGCTTTCTTT.

The rearrangement uses TRBV5-1 and TRBJ1-1; 9 nucleotides agree with TRBD1. Losses at the gene ends were 5 bases for V and 5 bases for J; bases not matched to a gene: 10. Germline V gives CDR1 SGHRS, CDR2 YFSETQ. The CDR3 covers 15 residues. The CDR3 sequence is CASREGGQGRTEAFF. Written as DNA, the CDR3 is TGCGCCAGCAGGGAGGGGGGACAGGGAAGGACTGAAGCTTTCTTT.

The genes are TRBV9 and TRBJ2-2; 7 bases fit TRBD1. The germline V gene has CDR1 SGDLS and CDR2 YYNGEE. CDR3 length: 15 residues. V gave up 4 bases and J gave up 0 bases; unmatched junction bases: 3. The CDR3 nucleotides are TGTGCCAGCAGCCGACAGGGAACGAACACCGGGGAGCTGTTTTTT. It specifies CASSRQGTNTGELFF.

This chain connects TRBV5-1 to TRBJ2-7; 11 nucleotides match TRBD2. The length of the CDR3 is 14 residues. V shed 1 base and J 4 bases; nucleotides not matched to a gene: 1. Germline CDR1 and CDR2: SGHRS and YFSETQ. The CDR3 coding sequence is TGCGCCAGCAGCTTGACTAGCGGGGGATACGAGCAGTACTTC. The encoded protein is CASSLTSGGYEQYF.

This sequence joins TRBV4-1 and TRBJ1-5, with D perhaps TRBD1 (5 bases). Germline V CDR1 and CDR2: MGHRA, YSYEKL. Trimming removed 1 base at V and 5 bases at J, with 12 bases between. The CDR3 extends over 15 amino acids. CDR3 protein: CASSQVGTGYQPQHF. The DNA for the CDR3 is TGCGCCAGCAGCCAAGTCGGCACAGGATATCAGCCCCAGCATTTT.

The chain links TRBV7-2 to TRBJ2-7; 11 positions agree with TRBD1. This CDR3 comprises 13 residues. Losses at the gene ends were 5 bases for V and 6 bases for J; bases not matched to a gene: 3. Germline values: CDR1 SGHTA, CDR2 FQGNSA. The CDR3 sequence is CASSRTGGVEQYF. In DNA, the CDR3 is TGTGCCAGCAGCCGGACAGGGGGCGTCGAGCAGTACTTC.

The chain uses TRBV6-4 and TRBJ2-2, with unresolved D. Trimming took off 4 bases at V and 5 bases at J, with 8 bases between the two ends. CDR1 MRHNA and CDR2 SNTAGT come from the germline V gene. The CDR3 extends over 13 amino acids. The CDR3 DNA sequence: TGTGCCAGCAGTGCTCCAGATACCGGGGAGCTGTTTTTT. Amino acids: CASSAPDTGELFF.

The chain couples TRBV4-1 to TRBJ2-3; 9 bases agree with TRBD2. The CDR3 sequence is 18 residues long. CDR1 is MGHRA and CDR2 is YSYEKL in the germline V gene. J lost 0 bases, V lost 0 bases, and 7 bases had no gene match. The CDR3 nucleotides read TGCGCCAGCAGCCAAGACGGTAGCGGGGGCCCTAGCACAGATACGCAGTATTTT. Protein sequence: CASSQDGSGGPSTDTQYF.

The chain is built from TRBV4-2 and TRBJ2-3; 11 bases align to TRBD2. V gave up 5 bases and J gave up 2 bases; unmatched junction bases: 6. The CDR3 has 16 amino acids. Germline V gene sequence: CDR1 LGHNA, CDR2 YNFKEQ. CDR3 in amino acids: CASSALLAGATDTQYF. The CDR3 nucleotides read TGTGCCAGCAGCGCCCTACTAGCGGGGGCCACAGATACGCAGTATTTT.

V usage is TRBV27 and J usage is TRBJ2-3; D possibly corresponds to TRBD2 (5 bases). Germline lookup yields CDR1 MNHEY and CDR2 SMNVEV (reference sequence). There are 12 residues in the CDR3. With 6 bases removed from V and 6 bases from J, the gap between germline ends came to 10 bases. CDR3 loop: CASSRRADTQYF. The DNA of the CDR3 is TGTGCCAGCAGCCGGCGGGCGGATACGCAGTATTTT.

The chain uses TRBV7-9 and TRBJ1-1; D might be TRBD1 (6 bases). The length of the CDR3 is 13 residues. The V and J ends lost 7 bases and 1 base respectively, with 10 bases between them. From germline, CDR1 is SEHNR and CDR2 FQNEAQ (reference sequence). CDR3 coding DNA: TGTGCCAGCATTAGGGACAAGAACACTGAAGCTTTCTTT. It encodes CASIRDKNTEAFF.

A single count supports this clone. The genes are TRBV10-3 and TRBJ2-1, with 8 bases fitting TRBD2. CDR1 is ENHRY, CDR2 SYGVKD, per germline. With V trimmed by 4 bases and J by 2 bases, 7 bases remained unmatched. CDR3 size: 16 residues. The CDR3 here is CAISGAGGGTYNEQFF. CDR3 DNA: TGTGCCATCAGTGGAGCCGGCGGGGGGACCTACAATGAGCAGTTCTTC.